The T cell receptor beta chain described here comes from a study of T cells after yellow fever vaccination. General study points: Re-detected after boosting: most primary clones, 96% of CD4 and roughly 88% of CD8. Compared with primary, the secondary response was weaker and peaked at day 5, not 15.

TCR cDNA, made by 5'RACE template switching, carried an added universal primer site and UMIs. One entry per CDR3 protein results from TCRdb running MiXCR on the 5' RACE reads. The data contain about 400,000 distinct CDR3 sequences, about 6.2% of them singletons. Germline loops: CDR1 SGHTA, CDR2 FQGNSA. The J segment lost 0 bases and the V segment lost 4 bases, leaving 4 bases of the junction unmatched. The CDR3 has 15 amino acids. In this sample, this clonotype turned up many times. The target antigen is unknown. The rearrangement links TRBV7-2 to TRBJ2-5; 8 bases align to TRBD1. The origin of this receptor is a man aged 30 to 45 who received the YFV17D yellow fever vaccine. The sample consisted of PBMCs, taken 5 days after the yellow fever booster vaccination. DNA of the CDR3: TGTGCCAGCAGCTCCCAGGGGGCCAACCAAGAGACCCAGTACTTC. Its protein product is CASSSQGANQETQYF.